This T cell receptor beta chain was sequenced for a study of vaccination and CD4 T cells after COVID-19. Study-wide context: Overlapping SARS-CoV-2, HCoV-NL63, HCoV-OC43 and HCoV-229E spike peptides were used to stimulate cells. Whole-study findings and limits: Early timepoints after natural infection were not analyzed in these convalescent patients.

Researchers used the Oncomine TCR Beta short-read assay to sequence DNA from cultured CD4+ T cells. Each CDR3 protein gets one entry after TCRdb re-called the PCR reads with MiXCR. The sample carries more than 9,000 distinct CDR3 sequences, roughly 50% recorded once. Specified treatment: roughly ten-day PBMC culture with coronavirus spike peptide pools or control peptides (ViraFEST assay). For ViraFEST, peptide pools expanded antigen-specific T cells, after which the TCRs were sequenced. About this clonotype itself: The antigen is undetermined.

The germline CDR1 and CDR2 sequences are DFQATT and SNEGSKA (reference sequence). This CDR3 region has 12 residues. Trimming left V 2 bases short and J 8 bases short, with 12 bases between. This chain connects TRBV20-1 to TRBJ1-1; D is unclear. The source of this sequence is a human donor who had recovered from COVID-19. Material: CD4+ T cells from blood, cultured in vitro. The DNA for the CDR3 is TGCAGTGCTAGACTTCGGGGAGCCGAAGCTTTCTTT. Amino acid sequence: CSARLRGAEAFF.